This T cell receptor (beta chain) was sequenced in a study of radiation and T cells in renal cell carcinoma (dated by TCRdb to 2018 to 2020). The study in broad terms: TCR beta sequencing covered fewer than 60 samples in total, comprising some 25 tumors and around 27 peripheral blood samples. The last blood draw occurred 4 weeks after radiation, at the same time as nephrectomy. In the 53 samples combined, 4 million to 5 million unique CDR3 nucleotide sequences were found, encoding roughly 2,500,000 unique CDR3 amino acid sequences. Overall results and qualifications from the work: Dynamics of the blood repertoire were not tracked past 4 weeks after treatment. Because the trial had a single-armed design, the trial could not examine how radiation dose or scheduling affected the TCR repertoire. In blood, the top tumor clonotypes increased between baseline and 2 weeks post-radiation and then shrank by 4 weeks, which suggests that tumor-resident clones expanded only transiently. Because no pretreatment tumor biopsies were available, whether clonotypes were present in the tumor at baseline could not be determined.

The immunoSEQ kit was used, according to the manufacturer's recommendations, to generate TCR beta libraries from genomic DNA. Library preparation used a first multiplex PCR with proprietary primers, then a second PCR adding unique barcodes, with bead cleanups after each round. A positive control reaction and a negative control reaction, both provided in the kit, were run with every batch of samples. The final libraries were assessed on an Agilent 4200 TapeStation D1000 ScreenTape, pooled by volume, and quantified by qPCR. Sequencing was performed on an Illumina NextSeq500 with a MidOutput 150-cycle cartridge, and 156 Read1 and 15 Index1 cycles were run with kit custom primers. The pooled library was loaded at 0.95 to 1 pM with about 20% PhiX control spiked in. The authors' pipeline ran thus. Vendor-processed data were analyzed in R, and a clonotype was defined as all T cells sharing the same CDR3 nucleotide sequence. For clone abundance analyses, frequencies were normalized to the 10,000 most abundant clones per sample. Before analysis, public T cell clones were removed, and these numbered fewer than six per sample on average. An abundance difference of at least 32-fold between compartments was the criterion for calling clonotypes tumor-enriched or baseline blood-enriched. A beta-binomial differential abundance model was used to identify clonotypes that were expanded or contracted between blood time points. Similarity between tumor and blood repertoires was quantified using the Baroni-Urbani and Buser coefficient, and groups were compared with two-tailed Wilcoxon tests in R. This is the immuneACCESS table as TCRdb keeps it, with only in-frame sequences that have V and J called. A part of the clones is gone; compared with another copy, unresolved V genes explain less than half, and the rest is unexplained. The DNA was the basis for D and trimming; V, J and clone size are from that table. For this sample there are 97,000 or so clones; approximately 82% appear just once. In total, the top ten clones hold around 7.9% of the sample.

Remarks on this clone: Which antigen it targets is not known. No much larger clonotype is one base removed from it; base qualities were not supplied.

The label giving this sample's time point can be read as: blood 4 weeks post-SBRT, at nephrectomy. What this sample's treatment or condition label stands for: 15 Gy SBRT to primary tumor, nephrectomy 4 weeks later. Samples were obtained from a clinical trial, in which 15 Gy stereotactic body radiation therapy was delivered to primary renal cell carcinomas and nephrectomy was performed 4 weeks later. To follow tumor-enriched clonotypes, peripheral blood was collected serially from radiation-treated patients at baseline and again at 2 weeks and 4 weeks after SBRT. Every patient had renal cell carcinoma of clear cell pathology. Genomic DNA for TCR sequencing was prepared using the QIAamp DNA Blood Mini Kit (Qiagen). Only samples passing all quality control checks were included in the analyses. CDR1 LNHDA and CDR2 SQIVND are derived from the germline V gene (reference sequence). The CDR3 has 17 amino acids, counting the end cysteine and phenylalanine. Just the 51-base CDR3 DNA is kept, in frame starting at base 1. V loses 0 bases, J loses 1 base, and the germline ends lie 13 bases apart.

Here the chain combines TRBV19 and TRBJ2-4; the D gene cannot be named for sure. This clonotype originated in a man in his 60s with renal cell carcinoma. Material: blood, obtained from a patient whose treatment included radiotherapy and nephrectomy. The bases read TGTGCCAGTAGTATAGATCCGGGCAGCCTCGCCAAAAACATTCAGTACTTC. Its product reads: CASSIDPGSLAKNIQYF.